The 11 T cell receptor beta chains below come from one sample, sequenced in a study of Graves' ophthalmopathy and Graves' hyperthyroidism. The study amplified TCR beta CDR3 regions using RNA transcripts. The first round was an RT-PCR with HTBI primers, and the second round was a multiplex PCR. A single record per CDR3 protein comes from TCRdb applying MiXCR to the multiplex PCR reads. There are about 620,000 distinct CDR3 sequences in the sample; about 20% occur only once, and more than 5.5% lies in the top ten. Material for sequencing was peripheral blood. The receptors shown here come from a young woman with stable Graves' hyperthyroidism. Some clones in this sample may be carry-over from other donors' samples.

For this clonotype: A much larger clone is a single base away; this may be a read error. The genes are TRBV6-2 or TRBV6-3 and TRBJ1-2, with no clear D. CDR3 length: 18 residues. Germline V gene sequence: CDR1 MNHEY, CDR2 SVGEGT. V was cut by 2 bases and J by 4 bases, with 23 bases left in between. CDR3 in DNA: TGTGCCAGCAGTTACGGCCCTCGTTGGAACACGTGCGGCTATGGCTACACCTTC. Translation gives CASSYGPRWNTCGYGYTF.

V gene TRBV28 combines with J gene TRBJ1-5, with D unclear. Looked up from germline, CDR1 is MDHEN and CDR2 is SYDVKM. With 6 bases removed from V and 0 bases from J, the gap between germline ends came to 12 bases. The CDR3 runs 15 residues. The CDR3 reads CASRLRVFSNQPQHF. Written as DNA, the CDR3 is TGTGCCAGCAGACTTAGGGTCTTTAGCAATCAGCCCCAGCATTTT.

The rearrangement uses TRBV7-2 and TRBJ2-7, with D possibly TRBD1 on 5 matching bases. Trimming took off 0 bases at V and 3 bases at J, with 15 bases between the two ends. Germline assignment: CDR1 SGHTA and CDR2 FQGNSA. The CDR3 is made up of 16 amino acids. CDR3 sequence reads: CASSLALGLRDYEQYF. The CDR3 DNA sequence: TGTGCCAGCAGCTTAGCCCTGGGGCTCCGCGACTACGAGCAGTACTTC.

This clonotype was detected ten times or more. The chain links TRBV6-1 to TRBJ2-5; TRBD2 aligns across 10 bases. CDR1 is MNHNS and CDR2 is SASEGT in the germline V gene. V shed 0 bases, J shed 5 bases, and the junction held 15 bases outside the gene matches. The CDR3 contains 19 residues. The CDR3 is CASSEALKRGGPLVETQYF. Here the CDR3 DNA reads TGTGCCAGCAGTGAAGCGCTCAAGCGGGGGGGCCCTTTGGTGGAGACCCAGTACTTC.

This clonotype has a count of ten or more. The rearrangement joins TRBV5-1 to TRBJ2-7; D is perhaps TRBD1 or TRBD2 (6 bases each). Per the germline V gene, CDR1 is SGHRS and CDR2 is YFSETQ. V dropped 0 bases and J dropped 4 bases, with 17 bases sitting between them. This CDR3 is built from 16 residues. Here the CDR3 reads CASSLDGGTGAYEQYF. CDR3 DNA: TGCGCCAGCAGCTTGGATGGGGGAACGGGGGCTTACGAGCAGTACTTC.

This clonotype showed up many times. This chain links TRBV20-1 with TRBJ2-5; TRBD1 or TRBD2 may be the D gene (6 bases each). The V gene's germline CDR1 is DFQATT and CDR2 SNEGSKA (reference sequence). The ends were cut back, 5 bases at V and 5 bases at J, with 15 bases in the middle. This CDR3 contains 13 residues. The CDR3 DNA reads TGCAGTGCTCCTGGACAGCGGGCGGAGACCCAGTACTTC. As protein: CSAPGQRAETQYF.

This chain uses TRBV20-1 with TRBJ2-7; 8 nucleotides match TRBD2. The CDR3 extends over 13 amino acids. Germline CDR1 DFQATT, CDR2 SNEGSKA (reference sequence). Germline trimming cut 1 base from V and 7 bases from J; bases unmatched to any gene: 6. This chain's CDR3 is CSARVLLAGEQYF. The CDR3 DNA follows: TGCAGTGCTAGAGTTCTTCTAGCGGGTGAGCAGTACTTC.

A word on this clonotype: The germline gene is not matched at one end of the junction; a read error may be the cause. This rearrangement joins TRBV20-1 to TRBJ1-6; D perhaps matches TRBD1 (6 bases). Germline CDR1 reads DFQATT; CDR2 reads SNEGSKA (reference sequence). The CDR3 totals 14 residues. CDR3 nucleotides: TGCAGTGCTAGGATACAGGGAGGAAATTCACACCTCCACTTT. It yields the protein CSARIQGGNSHLHF.

J is TRBJ2-7 and V is TRBV12-3 or TRBV12-4; D remains ambiguous. The DNA end is more similar to TRBJ2-1, so the J call may be wrong. The CDR3 consists of 16 residues. CDR3: CASSFSSRQDGCEQFF. CDR3 in DNA: TGTGCCAGCAGTTTTTCTTCCCGGCAGGACGGATGTGAGCAGTTCTTC.

This clonotype was detected ten times or more. The chain links TRBV7-6 to TRBJ1-1; TRBD1 matches 7 bases. The CDR3 sequence is 15 residues long. With 5 bases clipped from V and 1 base from J, the junction kept 7 bases outside the gene matches. Germline V gene lookup returns CDR1 SGHVS and CDR2 FNYEAQ. In DNA form, the CDR3 reads TGTGCCAGCAGCGCAGGGGGGGGATCGAACACTGAAGCTTTCTTT. This codes for CASSAGGGSNTEAFF.

This clonotype was seen a few times. The rearrangement joins TRBV20-1 to TRBJ2-5; 8 bases fit TRBD1. Per the germline V gene, CDR1 is DFQATT and CDR2 is SNEGSKA (reference sequence). V shed 3 bases, J shed 2 bases, and the junction held 8 bases outside the gene matches. The CDR3 totals 15 residues. The CDR3 protein is CSARGDRRRQETQYF. In DNA form, the CDR3 reads TGCAGTGCTAGGGGGGACAGGCGACGACAAGAGACCCAGTACTTC.